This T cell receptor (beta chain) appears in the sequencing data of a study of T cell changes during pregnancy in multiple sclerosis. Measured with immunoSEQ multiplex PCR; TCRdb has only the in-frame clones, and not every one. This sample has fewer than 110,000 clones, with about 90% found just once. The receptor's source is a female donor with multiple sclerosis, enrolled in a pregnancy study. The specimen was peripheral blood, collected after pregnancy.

In nucleotides, the CDR3 is TGTGCCAGCAGCGTAGGGACTAAATACGAGCAGTACTTC. It encodes CASSVGTKYEQYF. The rearrangement joins TRBV9 to TRBJ2-7; maybe TRBD2 (6 bases). Germline values: CDR1 SGDLS, CDR2 YYNGEE. Trimming left V 0 bases short and J 4 bases short, with 8 bases between. The CDR3 runs to 13 residues.